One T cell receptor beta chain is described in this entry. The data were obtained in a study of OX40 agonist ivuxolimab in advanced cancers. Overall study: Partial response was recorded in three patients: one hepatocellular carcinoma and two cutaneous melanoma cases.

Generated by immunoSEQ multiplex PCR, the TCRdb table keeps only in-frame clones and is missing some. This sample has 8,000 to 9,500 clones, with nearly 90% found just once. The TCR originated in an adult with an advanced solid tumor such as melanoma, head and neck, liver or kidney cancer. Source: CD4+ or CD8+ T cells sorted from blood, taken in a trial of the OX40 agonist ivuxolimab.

CDR3 bases: TGTGCCAGCAGTGGGCACAGGGTAACTAATGAAAAACTGTTTTTT. This gives the protein CASSGHRVTNEKLFF. The rearrangement uses TRBV25-1 and TRBJ1-4; possibly TRBD1 for D (6 bases). Trimming removed 4 bases from V and 1 base from J, with 10 bases in between. In germline, CDR1 is MGHDK, CDR2 SYGVNS. The CDR3 runs to 15 residues.